These T cell receptor beta chains were read from a single sample in a study of CD8 T cells in ankylosing spondylitis. TCRdb re-called the 5' RACE reads with MiXCR, one entry per CDR3 protein. The table lists about 220,000 distinct CDR3 sequences, around 7.9% of them singletons. Sequencing input: blood, either unsorted or a sorted T cell fraction (not recorded which). Receptor source: a male donor with ankylosing spondylitis. The CDR3 runs from the conserved cysteine through the conserved F or W. Fields, in order: V gene, J gene, CDR3 protein.

V gene: TRBV15; J gene: TRBJ2-7; CDR3 protein: CATTARGRDYEQYF
V gene: TRBV20-1; J gene: TRBJ1-5; CDR3 protein: CSAGQSNQPQHF
V gene: TRBV27; J gene: TRBJ1-2; CDR3 protein: CASSLSPQTRRTGGYTF
V gene: TRBV7-9; J gene: TRBJ2-7; CDR3 protein: CASSSGPYEQYF
V gene: TRBV27; J gene: TRBJ2-3; CDR3 protein: CASSPFRGGSTDTQYF
V gene: TRBV7-9; J gene: TRBJ2-2; CDR3 protein: CASSSGGERELFF
V gene: TRBV20-1; J gene: TRBJ1-2; CDR3 protein: CSARETGGYGYTF
V gene: TRBV7-6; J gene: TRBJ2-2; CDR3 protein: CASRPQGMAGELFF
V gene: TRBV4-1; J gene: TRBJ2-2; CDR3 protein: CASSQDPGSTGELFF
V gene: TRBV12-3/TRBV12-4; J gene: TRBJ1-5; CDR3 protein: CASSKTGPGNQPQHF
V gene: TRBV7-8; J gene: TRBJ2-3; CDR3 protein: CASSFLTVTDTQYF
V gene: TRBV4-3; J gene: TRBJ2-1; CDR3 protein: CASSQGNGNNEQFF
V gene: TRBV19; J gene: TRBJ1-1; CDR3 protein: CASSISRGGRLNTEAFF
V gene: TRBV6-5; J gene: TRBJ1-2; CDR3 protein: CASSFYAKEYGYTF
V gene: TRBV27; J gene: TRBJ1-5; CDR3 protein: CASSLSTSPHQPQHF
V gene: TRBV5-1; J gene: TRBJ1-1; CDR3 protein: CASSWGTAATEAFF
V gene: TRBV4-3; J gene: TRBJ2-3; CDR3 protein: CASSQGSRRSTDTQYF
V gene: TRBV4-3; J gene: TRBJ1-1; CDR3 protein: CASSQKGSTEAFF
V gene: TRBV15; J gene: TRBJ2-4; CDR3 protein: CATSRDTSLRGKNIQYF
V gene: TRBV4-2; J gene: TRBJ1-2; CDR3 protein: CASSQGGQDNYGYTF
V gene: TRBV12-3/TRBV12-4; J gene: TRBJ2-6; CDR3 protein: CASSLDRVGSSGANVLTF
V gene: TRBV4-3; J gene: TRBJ2-3; CDR3 protein: CASSQGLDSTDTQYF
V gene: TRBV28; J gene: TRBJ2-2; CDR3 protein: CASNPSRSGELFF
V gene: TRBV5-5; J gene: TRBJ2-4; CDR3 protein: CASSLEGGRENIQYF
V gene: TRBV12-3/TRBV12-4; J gene: TRBJ2-2; CDR3 protein: CASSLGVDGELFF
V gene: TRBV7-9; J gene: TRBJ2-1; CDR3 protein: CASSIAGGPLNEQFF
V gene: TRBV20-1; J gene: TRBJ2-7; CDR3 protein: CSARSGTSATYEQYF
V gene: TRBV2; J gene: TRBJ2-4; CDR3 protein: CASSERQGSKNIQYF
V gene: TRBV7-9; J gene: TRBJ2-7; CDR3 protein: CASSLDLGGDTYEQYF
V gene: TRBV4-2; J gene: TRBJ1-1; CDR3 protein: CASSQEGGGTEAFF
V gene: TRBV4-3; J gene: TRBJ1-6; CDR3 protein: CASSQDLRGGGGSPLHF
V gene: TRBV6-1; J gene: TRBJ1-5; CDR3 protein: CASSDDGIYNQPQHF
V gene: TRBV3-1; J gene: TRBJ1-1; CDR3 protein: CASSQGLSVRTEAFF
V gene: TRBV7-9; J gene: TRBJ2-7; CDR3 protein: CASSFIPYEQYF
V gene: TRBV12-3/TRBV12-4; J gene: TRBJ2-7; CDR3 protein: CASSPGDSYEQYF
V gene: TRBV9; J gene: TRBJ1-2; CDR3 protein: CASSVIDPEGYTF
V gene: TRBV7-6; J gene: TRBJ2-1; CDR3 protein: CASSLAGSVAYNEQFF
V gene: TRBV28; J gene: TRBJ2-3; CDR3 protein: CASSLEIASRDTQYF
V gene: TRBV20-1; J gene: TRBJ2-4; CDR3 protein: CSATSHGTIKNIQYF
V gene: TRBV29-1; J gene: TRBJ2-7; CDR3 protein: CSVEDWQGSSYEQYF
V gene: TRBV11-1; J gene: TRBJ1-2; CDR3 protein: CASSSPVDGQGVLGYGYTF
V gene: TRBV7-9; J gene: TRBJ1-2; CDR3 protein: CASSTMTGGDYGYTF
V gene: TRBV7-9; J gene: TRBJ1-4; CDR3 protein: CASSYQWGQGPEKLFF
V gene: TRBV4-2; J gene: TRBJ2-1; CDR3 protein: CASSQEGTSGRSNEQFF
V gene: TRBV5-1; J gene: TRBJ2-3; CDR3 protein: CASRVGTDTQYF
V gene: TRBV5-1; J gene: TRBJ2-7; CDR3 protein: CASSFVREGPVSYEQYF
V gene: TRBV5-6; J gene: TRBJ1-1; CDR3 protein: CASSLAGTGETEAFF
V gene: TRBV29-1; J gene: TRBJ2-2; CDR3 protein: CSVGRGDTGELFF
V gene: TRBV6-4; J gene: TRBJ2-1; CDR3 protein: CASSDGGQGDWNEQFF
V gene: TRBV6-5; J gene: TRBJ1-2; CDR3 protein: CASSTGDYGYTF
V gene: TRBV7-9; J gene: TRBJ2-3; CDR3 protein: CASSPGQGIDTQYF